Below are 8 T cell receptor beta chains sequenced from a single sample in a study of cytomegalovirus exposure and HLA in healthy donors. Primers for the PCR totalled 60 Vbeta and 13 Jbeta. Data came from immunoSEQ multiplex PCR; TCRdb stores just in-frame clones and leaves some out. Of 150,000 or so clones listed, around 80% are singletons. The sequenced sample consisted of PBMCs. All receptors derive from a man younger than 45 in good health and CMV-seropositive.

This clone was recorded a few times. J is TRBJ2-7 and V is TRBV28, with TRBD1 identical over 7 bases. The germline gives CDR1 MDHEN, CDR2 SYDVKM. The CDR3 length is 14 residues. J lost 6 bases, V lost 2 bases, and 7 bases had no gene match. CDR3 protein: CASSLHRGRGEQYF. CDR3 bases: TGTGCCAGCAGTTTACACAGGGGAAGGGGCGAGCAGTACTTC.

This clone was seen only a few times. The J gene is TRBJ1-4, the V gene TRBV7-8; D is unclear. Germline CDR1 is SGHVS and CDR2 is FQNEAQ. The CDR3 is 15 amino acids. Trimming shortened V by 7 bases and J by 4 bases, and 16 bases separated the two germline ends. CDR3 amino acids: CASTLSLESNEKLFF. In nucleotides, the CDR3 is TGTGCCAGCACCCTCAGCCTGGAGAGTAATGAAAAACTGTTTTTT.

This clone was observed a single time. The chain links TRBV5-8 to TRBJ2-4, with TRBD2 matching 7 bases. Germline CDR1 SGHTS, CDR2 YDEGEE. The CDR3 has 15 residues. V trimming: 7 bases; J trimming: 1 base; junction bases outside the gene matches: 8. This CDR3 is CASLAEGTAKNIQYF. For the CDR3, the DNA is TGTGCCAGCCTAGCGGAGGGGACCGCCAAAAACATTCAGTACTTC.

In this sample, this clone turned up once. This rearrangement joins TRBV6-7 to TRBJ1-5; D remains unclear. TRBV6-7 is labeled an ORF, and its function is uncertain. The CDR3 extends over 15 amino acids. V was trimmed by 7 bases and J by 6 bases, leaving 19 bases between them. For the CDR3, the DNA is TGTGCCAGCACCCACCGGGAGGGCTTTAGTCAGCCCCAGCATTTT. It codes for CASTHREGFSQPQHF.

The V and J genes are TRBV6-6 and TRBJ2-1; 11 nucleotides line up with TRBD2. V gave up 2 bases and J gave up 9 bases; unmatched junction bases: 3. CDR1 is MNHNY and CDR2 is SVGAGI in the germline V gene (reference sequence). CDR3 length: 14 amino acids. CDR3 residues: CASSYLAGGLEQFF. The CDR3 DNA reads TGTGCCAGCAGTTACCTAGCGGGAGGTCTTGAGCAGTTCTTC.

This chain links TRBV15 with TRBJ2-1; tentative D call: TRBD1 (6 bases). The CDR3 spans 14 residues. V lost 2 bases, J lost 5 bases, and 10 bases lay in between. Germline lookup yields CDR1 LNHNV and CDR2 YYDKDF (reference sequence). The CDR3 region has the DNA TGTGCCACCAGCAGACGTGGACAGAACAATGAGCAGTTCTTC. Protein product: CATSRRGQNNEQFF.

V usage is TRBV2 and J usage is TRBJ2-7, with 8 bases that match TRBD1. Unmatched junction bases numbered 7, after V lost 6 bases and J lost 9 bases. CDR1 SNHLY and CDR2 FYNNEI come from the germline V gene. This CDR3 is 12 amino acids long. DNA for the CDR3: TGTGCCAGCAGCTTCGACAGGGGAGGGCAGTACTTC. Translating gives CASSFDRGGQYF.

The genes are TRBV5-4 and TRBJ2-1; 8 nucleotides line up with TRBD2. V trimming: 5 bases; J trimming: 1 base; junction bases outside the gene matches: 8. CDR1 and CDR2 from the germline V gene are SGHNT and YYREEE (reference sequence). The CDR3 consists of 16 residues. This CDR3 is CASSRISGKSYNEQFF. The CDR3 DNA reads TGTGCCAGCAGTCGGATTAGCGGGAAATCCTACAATGAGCAGTTCTTC. Drawing the rest from reference TRBV5-4 and TRBJ2-1, the complete variable domain is ETGVTQSPTHLIKTRGQQVTLRCSSQSGHNTVSWYQQALGQGPQFIFQYYREEENGRGNFPPRFSGLQFPNYSSELNVNALELDDSALYLCASSRISGKSYNEQFFGPGTRLTVL.